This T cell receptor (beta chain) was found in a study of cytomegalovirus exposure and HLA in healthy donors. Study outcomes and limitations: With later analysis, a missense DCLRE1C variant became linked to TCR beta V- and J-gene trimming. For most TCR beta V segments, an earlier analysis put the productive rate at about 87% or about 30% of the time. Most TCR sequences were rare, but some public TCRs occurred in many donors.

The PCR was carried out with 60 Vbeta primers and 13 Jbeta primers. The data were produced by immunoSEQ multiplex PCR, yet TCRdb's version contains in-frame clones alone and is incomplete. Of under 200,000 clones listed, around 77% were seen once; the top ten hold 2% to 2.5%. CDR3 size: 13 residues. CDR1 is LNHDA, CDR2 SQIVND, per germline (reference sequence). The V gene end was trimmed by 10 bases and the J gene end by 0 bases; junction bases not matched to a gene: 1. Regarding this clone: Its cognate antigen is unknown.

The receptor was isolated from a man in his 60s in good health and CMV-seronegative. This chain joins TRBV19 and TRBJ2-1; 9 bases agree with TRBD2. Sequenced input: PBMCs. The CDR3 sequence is CATRGGSYNEQFF. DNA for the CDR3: TGTGCCACGCGGGGGGGCTCCTACAATGAGCAGTTCTTC.